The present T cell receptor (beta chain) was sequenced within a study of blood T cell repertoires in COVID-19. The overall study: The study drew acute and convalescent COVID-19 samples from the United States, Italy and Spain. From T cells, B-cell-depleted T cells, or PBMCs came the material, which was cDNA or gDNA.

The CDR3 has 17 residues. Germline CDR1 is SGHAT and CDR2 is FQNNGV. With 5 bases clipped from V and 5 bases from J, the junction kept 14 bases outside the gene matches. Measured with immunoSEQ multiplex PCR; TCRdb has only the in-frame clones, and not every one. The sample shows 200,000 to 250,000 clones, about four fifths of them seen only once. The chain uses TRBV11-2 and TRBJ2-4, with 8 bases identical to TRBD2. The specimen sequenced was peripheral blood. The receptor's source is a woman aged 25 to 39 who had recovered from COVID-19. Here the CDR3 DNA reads TGTGCCAGCAGCCGACTCTCCGGACGGGAGGGCCAAAACATTCAGTACTTC. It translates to CASSRLSGREGQNIQYF.